This entry lists 29 T cell receptor beta chains sequenced from one sample in a study of T cells in Graves' hyperthyroidism and ophthalmopathy (dated by TCRdb to the late 2010s). Library generation was performed with multiplex PCR. TCRdb records Illumina HiSeq 2000 as the sequencer. The TCR beta CDR3 regions were amplified from RNA transcripts. The TCR CDR3 was subjected to a first round of RT-PCR using the HTBI primer set and the Qiagen OneStep RT-PCR kit. TCRdb reprocessing: public reads trimmed at Q25 with fastp, clones called with MiXCR, in-frame beta chains kept. When rows share a CDR3 protein, they turn into one entry using the most common DNA and genes. This sample lists under 250,000 distinct CDR3 sequences; around 24% were detected once. About a third of the sample rests with the top ten. The sample was blood. Every receptor here comes from a woman aged 40-49 years with Graves' ophthalmopathy.

The rearrangement joins TRBV28 to TRBJ2-6; D not resolved. There are 18 residues in the CDR3. Trimming cost V 6 bases and J 2 bases, with 20 bases left between them. From germline, CDR1 is MDHEN and CDR2 SYDVKM. CDR3 residues: CASRNRSTYLAGANVLTF. In DNA form, the CDR3 reads TGTGCCAGCAGGAATCGATCCACCTATTTGGCTGGGGCCAACGTCCTGACTTTC.

At least ten counts were recorded for this clonotype. The rearrangement links TRBV19 to TRBJ1-2; the D gene is possibly TRBD1 (6 bases). This CDR3 region has 16 residues. Trimming took off 4 bases at V and 1 base at J, with 16 bases between the two ends. CDR1 and CDR2 (germline): LNHDA, SQIVND (reference sequence). CDR3 nucleotides: TGTGCCAGTAGTAGTACAGGGAGGGGAGGTAACTATGGCTACACCTTC. This translates into CASSSTGRGGNYGYTF.

The J gene is TRBJ2-7, the V gene TRBV29-1, with D hard to call. Germline CDR1 SQVTM, CDR2 ANQGSEA. The V end lost 2 bases, the J end lost 3 bases, and 8 bases lay between the germline ends. This CDR3 contains 12 residues. The CDR3 DNA follows: TGCAGCGTTGAAACGTGGGACTACGAGCAGTACTTC. Encoded protein: CSVETWDYEQYF.

This clonotype has ten or more counts. The chain carries TRBV10-3 and TRBJ2-7; 9 bases agree with TRBD1. The V and J ends lost 10 bases and 0 bases, in that order; junction bases with no gene match: 7. The CDR3 contains 14 residues. CDR1 is ENHRY, CDR2 SYGVKD, per germline. CDR3 DNA: TGTGCCAGGACAGGGGCGCGAAGCTCCTACGAGCAGTACTTC. Its protein is CARTGARSSYEQYF.

There are many counts of this clonotype. The chain is built from TRBV20-1 and TRBJ2-5; D uncertain. V lost 5 bases and J 1 base, leaving 11 bases between the germline ends. From germline, CDR1 is DFQATT and CDR2 SNEGSKA (reference sequence). The CDR3 covers 13 residues. CDR3 DNA sequence: TGCAGTGCTCCCCCGCAGACCCAAGAGACCCAGTACTTC. Amino acids: CSAPPQTQETQYF.

This clonotype was counted many times. This sequence joins TRBV6-5 and TRBJ2-5; 8 bases line up with TRBD1. The trim removed 2 bases at V and 5 bases at J, leaving 4 bases unmatched. The CDR3 is made up of 14 amino acids. Germline CDR1 reads MNHEY; CDR2 reads SVGAGI. The CDR3 loop reads CASSYQGAGETQYF. CDR3 DNA: TGTGCCAGCAGTTACCAGGGGGCGGGGGAGACCCAGTACTTC.

The genes are TRBV7-2 and TRBJ1-2; D perhaps matches TRBD1 (5 bases). Germline V gene lookup returns CDR1 SGHTA and CDR2 FQGNSA. CDR3 length: 14 residues. The ends were cut back, 4 bases at V and 2 bases at J, with 11 bases in the middle. CDR3: CASSSGGTNYGYTF. The CDR3 DNA reads TGTGCCAGCAGCTCCGGAGGGACGAACTATGGCTACACCTTC.

The chain couples TRBV6-5 to TRBJ1-2; the match to TRBD1 covers 8 bases. Germline-derived CDR1 and CDR2 are MNHEY and SVGAGI. J lost 6 bases, V lost 2 bases, and 11 bases had no gene match. The CDR3 is 16 residues long. CDR3 sequence: CASSYLWTGSSNGYTF. Here the CDR3 DNA reads TGTGCCAGCAGTTACCTTTGGACAGGGAGTTCTAATGGCTACACCTTC.

A remark on this clonotype: An end of the junction differs from the germline gene, which may be a read error. The V and J genes are TRBV7-2 and TRBJ2-7, with D maybe TRBD2 (5 bases). The CDR3 loop spans 17 amino acids. CDR1 SGHTA and CDR2 FQGNSA come from the germline V gene. In nucleotides, the CDR3 is TGTGCCAGCAGCTTCAGCGGTTCCATCTACCTCTCCTACGAGCAGTCCTTC. The encoded protein is CASSFSGSIYLSYEQSF.

In its sample, this clonotype was seen many times. The chain is built from TRBV10-3 and TRBJ2-3; no definite D call. The germline V and J ends were trimmed by 0 bases and 2 bases, with 6 bases remaining between them. Germline assignment: CDR1 ENHRY and CDR2 SYGVKD. This CDR3 spans 14 amino acids. The CDR3 coding sequence is TGTGCCATCAGTGAGTCGGGCCTCACAGATACGCAGTATTTT. It translates to CAISESGLTDTQYF.

A few counts support this clonotype. The V call is TRBV27, the J call TRBJ1-2; D gene unclear. This CDR3 is built from 12 residues. Trimming took off 7 bases at V and 5 bases at J, with 11 bases between the two ends. Germline-derived CDR1 and CDR2 are MNHEY and SMNVEV (reference sequence). The CDR3 coding sequence is TGTGCCAGCACCACATCGGGGTATGGCTACACCTTC. This encodes CASTTSGYGYTF.

In this sample, this clonotype turned up a few times. The chain combines TRBV6-4 with TRBJ1-1; D remains unclear. Germline CDR1 and CDR2: MRHNA and SNTAGT. This CDR3 has 13 residues. V lost 11 bases to trimming and J lost 0 bases, with 13 bases between them. The CDR3 spells CASSTWMNTEAFF. The CDR3 bases are TGTGCCTCCTCGACCTGGATGAACACTGAAGCTTTCTTT.

This clonotype showed up many times. The CDR3 region is CSAEGEGSYEQYF. CDR3 nucleotides: TGCAGCGCCGAAGGAGAGGGCTCCTACGAGCAGTACTTC. The genes are TRBV29-1 and TRBJ2-7; tentative D call: TRBD2 (5 bases). The CDR3 runs 13 residues. CDR1 and CDR2 from the germline V gene are SQVTM and ANQGSEA. Trimming took off 7 bases at V and 0 bases at J, with 13 bases between the two ends.

This clonotype was counted ten times or more. The genes are TRBV7-2 and TRBJ2-2, with TRBD1 matching over 8 bases. J lost 6 bases, V lost 5 bases, and 8 bases had no gene match. The CDR3 contains 15 residues. The germline CDR1 and CDR2 sequences are SGHTA and FQGNSA. The CDR3 DNA is TGTGCCAGCAGCCCCGACAGGGGAAGGGCCGGGGAGCTGTTTTTT. The encoded protein is CASSPDRGRAGELFF.

In its sample, this clonotype was seen many times. The rearrangement uses TRBV28 and TRBJ2-7; 9 bases align to TRBD2. Germline assignment: CDR1 MDHEN and CDR2 SYDVKM. V was pared by 2 bases and J by 7 bases, with 6 bases of the junction left unmatched. The CDR3 runs to 14 residues. As DNA, the CDR3 is TGTGCCAGCAGTTTAAGGCTAGCGGGGACGGAGCAGTACTTC. Translating gives CASSLRLAGTEQYF.

This clonotype was seen a single time. The genes are TRBV27 and TRBJ2-7; TRBD1 agrees at 10 bases. J lost 7 bases, V lost 6 bases, and 3 bases had no gene match. Germline V gene data show CDR1 as MNHEY and CDR2 as SMNVEV (reference sequence). The CDR3 covers 12 residues. CDR3 sequence: CASRTGGREQYF. Here the CDR3 DNA reads TGTGCCAGCAGGACAGGGGGCCGGGAGCAGTACTTC.

This clonotype was counted many times. The V call is TRBV30, the J call TRBJ2-2; D is unclear. V lost 3 bases to trimming and J lost 3 bases, with 2 bases between them. The CDR3 has 11 residues. The germline V gene encodes CDR1 GTSNPN and CDR2 SVGIG (reference sequence). CDR3 DNA sequence: TGTGCCTGGAGACACACCGGGGAGCTGTTTTTT. Encoded protein: CAWRHTGELFF.

The V and J genes are TRBV12-3 or TRBV12-4 and TRBJ2-5; maybe TRBD2 (6 bases). The CDR3 has 14 amino acids. Deletions cut 7 bases from V and 0 bases from J, with 12 bases between. The CDR3 DNA reads TGTGCCAGCACCGAAGGACTAAACCAAGAGACCCAGTACTTC. This codes for CASTEGLNQETQYF.

The V gene is TRBV6-2 or TRBV6-3, the J gene TRBJ2-5; TRBD1 agrees at 8 bases. Germline lookup yields CDR1 MNHEY and CDR2 SVGEGT. With 2 bases clipped from V and 4 bases from J, the junction kept 9 bases outside the gene matches. The CDR3 extends over 16 amino acids. The CDR3 protein is CASSYPKGQGRETQYF. In DNA form, the CDR3 reads TGTGCCAGCAGTTACCCCAAAGGACAGGGACGAGAGACCCAGTACTTC.

The gene calls are TRBV27 and TRBJ1-6; D is uncertain. V shed 6 bases and J shed 11 bases, with 17 bases lying between them. The CDR3 loop spans 14 amino acids. Germline V gene lookup returns CDR1 MNHEY and CDR2 SMNVEV (reference sequence). The CDR3 bases are TGTGCCAGCAGCTTAGGACGAACTCGGGCACCCCTCCACTTT. Its protein product is CASSLGRTRAPLHF.

This clonotype has just a few counts. The chain couples TRBV30 to TRBJ1-6; no clear D. The CDR3 contains 12 residues. Trimming stripped 6 bases from V and 5 bases from J, with 8 bases between. The germline CDR1 and CDR2 sequences are GTSNPN and SVGIG (reference sequence). The CDR3 here is CACTLNNSPLHF. CDR3 nucleotide sequence: TGTGCCTGTACTTTGAATAATTCACCCCTCCACTTT.

The chain uses TRBV6-5 and TRBJ2-7; D perhaps matches TRBD1 (5 bases). Between the trimmed V and J ends, which lost 0 bases and 5 bases, there was a span of 14 bases. This CDR3 has 15 amino acids. CDR1 and CDR2 from the germline V gene are MNHEY and SVGAGI. This CDR3 reads CASSYSKGVQDEQYF. DNA of the CDR3: TGTGCCAGCAGTTACTCAAAAGGGGTCCAGGACGAGCAGTACTTC.

This clonotype was observed at least ten times. The chain joins TRBV7-9 to TRBJ1-2, with a weak D call TRBD1 (6 bases). Between the trimmed V and J ends, which lost 5 bases and 7 bases, there was a span of 26 bases. This CDR3 has 17 residues. Per germline, CDR1 SEHNR and CDR2 FQNEAQ (reference sequence). The CDR3 protein is CASSQRDTRGWNGGYTF. The DNA for the CDR3 is TGTGCCAGCAGCCAGCGGGACACTAGGGGTTGGAACGGTGGCTACACCTTC. Looking up the rest from reference TRBV7-9 and TRBJ1-2 gives the full variable domain: DTGVSQNPRHKITKRGQNVTFRCDPISEHNRLYWYRQTLGQGPEFLTYFQNEAQLEKSRLLSDRFSAERPKGSFSTLEIQRTEQGDSAMYLCASSQRDTRGWNGGYTFGSGTRLTVV.

The chain uses TRBV30 and TRBJ1-1; TRBD1 aligns across 7 bases. The trim removed 7 bases at V and 1 base at J, leaving 9 bases unmatched. CDR1 is GTSNPN, CDR2 SVGIG, per germline (reference sequence). This CDR3 contains 14 residues. The CDR3, as DNA: TGTGCCTCCTTGACAGGGCCAGCGAACACTGAAGCTTTCTTT. Encoded protein: CASLTGPANTEAFF.

This clonotype was seen at least ten times. A read error may produce the germline difference seen at one junction end. This chain connects TRBV10-3 to TRBJ1-2, with 9 bases that match TRBD1. Germline V gives CDR1 ENHRY, CDR2 SYGVKD. The CDR3 is made up of 14 amino acids. CDR3 sequence reads: CAMSGQGSNYGYTF. CDR3 bases: TGTGCCATGAGTGGACAGGGGTCAAACTATGGCTACACCTTC.

Ten or more counts support this clonotype. The chain uses TRBV27 and TRBJ1-1; the D is unclear. Germline CDR1 reads MNHEY; CDR2 reads SMNVEV (reference sequence). This CDR3 is 13 amino acids long. V lost 3 bases and J 4 bases, leaving 9 bases between the germline ends. The CDR3 is CASSFSRFTEAFF. For the CDR3, the DNA is TGTGCCAGCAGTTTTTCCAGGTTCACTGAAGCTTTCTTT.

Many counts were recorded for this clonotype. The chain has TRBV29-1 and TRBJ2-7; D perhaps matches TRBD2 (5 bases). Trimming removed 8 bases from V and 4 bases from J, with 12 bases in between. The CDR3 spans 11 residues. Germline CDR1 reads SQVTM; CDR2 reads ANQGSEA. CDR3 bases: TGCAGCACCAGAAGAGGGTACGAGCAGTACTTC. Protein sequence: CSTRRGYEQYF.

The chain uses TRBV20-1 and TRBJ1-2; D perhaps matches TRBD1 (5 bases). CDR1 and CDR2 from the germline V gene are DFQATT and SNEGSKA (reference sequence). CDR3 size: 14 residues. Trimming took off 4 bases at V and 5 bases at J, with 17 bases between the two ends. The DNA of the CDR3 is TGCAGTGCTACCCCACCCAACAGGAGTTATGGCTACACCTTC. It is translated as CSATPPNRSYGYTF.

This clonotype was seen repeatedly, ten times or more. The V and J genes are TRBV7-8 and TRBJ2-5; 11 bases match TRBD1. The J segment lost 4 bases and the V segment lost 5 bases, leaving 6 bases of the junction unmatched. Germline V gives CDR1 SGHVS, CDR2 FQNEAQ. CDR3 size: 15 residues. CDR3 protein: CASSPEDRGRETQYF. The CDR3 bases are TGTGCCAGCAGCCCAGAGGACAGGGGGCGAGAGACCCAGTACTTC.